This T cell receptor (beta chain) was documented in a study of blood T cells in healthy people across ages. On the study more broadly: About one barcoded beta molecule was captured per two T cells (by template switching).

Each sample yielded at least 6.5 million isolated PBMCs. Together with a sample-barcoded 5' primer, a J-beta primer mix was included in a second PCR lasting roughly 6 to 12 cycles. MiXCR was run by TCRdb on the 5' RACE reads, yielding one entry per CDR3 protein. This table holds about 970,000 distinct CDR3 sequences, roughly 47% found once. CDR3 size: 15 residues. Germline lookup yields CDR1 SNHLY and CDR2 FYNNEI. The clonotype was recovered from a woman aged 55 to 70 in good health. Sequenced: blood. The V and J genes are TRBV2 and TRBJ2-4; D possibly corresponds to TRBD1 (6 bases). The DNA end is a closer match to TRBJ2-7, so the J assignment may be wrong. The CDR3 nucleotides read TGTGCCAGCAGTGAAACTCTGGCAGGGGCGGTCGAGCAGTACTTC. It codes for CASSETLAGAVEQYF.